This T cell receptor (beta chain) was sequenced in a study of blood T cells in healthy people across ages. The germline CDR1 and CDR2 sequences are SGHRS and YFSETQ. V was cut by 4 bases and J by 6 bases, with 25 bases left in between. The CDR3 is made up of 17 amino acids. A second PCR, run for about 7 to 12 cycles, used a sample-barcoded 5' primer plus a J-beta primer mix. Each CDR3 protein gets one entry after TCRdb re-called the 5' RACE reads with MiXCR. The data show about 1.5 million distinct CDR3 sequences, about 40% seen once. This clonotype originated in a woman between 18 and 29 years old in good health. The rearrangement joins TRBV5-1 to TRBJ1-1; D is ambiguous. The specimen sequenced was blood. The CDR3 loop is CASSPPSRAPSGAEAFF. The CDR3 DNA sequence: TGCGCCAGCAGCCCGCCCAGTCGGGCCCCCTCGGGCGCTGAAGCTTTCTTT.